The 18 T cell receptor beta chains in this list originate from one sample, sequenced in a study of stem cell transplantation in POMP-related autoinflammatory disease. The table came from immunoSEQ multiplex PCR; TCRdb's copy has only in-frame clones and leaves some out. The profile shows over 60,000 clones, roughly 93% of them singletons. The sample in question was CD4+ T cells from PBMCs, obtained after stem cell transplantation. All receptors derive from a human patient with POMP-related autoinflammation and immune dysregulation (PRAID). The T cells may come from the graft donor.

In DNA, the CDR3 is TGTGCCAGCAGCTTGGGTACGCTGGGCTATGGCTACACCTTC. Amino acid sequence: CASSLGTLGYGYTF. The chain is built from TRBV5-6 and TRBJ1-2; unclear D gene. Germline V gene data show CDR1 as SGHDT and CDR2 as YYEEEE. The germline V and J ends were trimmed by 0 bases and 4 bases, with 10 bases remaining between them. The CDR3 spans 14 residues.

This clone came up a few times. This chain joins TRBV4-2 and TRBJ2-7, with 10 bases that match TRBD1. Germline V lookup: CDR1 LGHNA, CDR2 YNFKEQ. The CDR3 sequence is 17 residues long. The V segment lost 1 base and the J segment 4 bases; nucleotides outside the gene matches: 10. The CDR3 coding sequence is TGTGCCAGCAGCCAAGTCCTGACAGGGGGCAAAGGGTACGAGCAGTACTTC. Its translation: CASSQVLTGGKGYEQYF.

The gene calls are TRBV5-8 and TRBJ2-7; D uncertain. Germline-derived CDR1 and CDR2 are SGHTS and YDEGEE. This CDR3 contains 15 residues. V was cut by 0 bases and J by 0 bases, with 10 bases left in between. The CDR3 spells CASSLGGIDSYEQYV. DNA for the CDR3: TGTGCCAGCAGCTTGGGCGGTATTGACTCCTACGAGCAGTACGTC.

The chain is built from TRBV2 and TRBJ2-1; D remains ambiguous. There are 16 residues in the CDR3. CDR1 is SNHLY, CDR2 FYNNEI, per germline. Trimming stripped 3 bases from V and 4 bases from J, with 16 bases between. As DNA, the CDR3 is TGTGCCAGCAGTGAGTCCCCCGCGAATTTGTACAATGAGCAGTTCTTC. Its protein product is CASSESPANLYNEQFF.

This chain links TRBV6-5 with TRBJ2-1; 9 bases line up with TRBD2. The CDR3 is made up of 15 amino acids. CDR1 and CDR2 from the germline V gene are MNHEY and SVGAGI. The V gene end was trimmed by 5 bases and the J gene end by 10 bases; junction bases not matched to a gene: 12. The DNA for the CDR3 is TGTGCCAGCAGTCCAGTTAGCGGGGGCCCTGGGGAGCAGTTCTTC. Translation gives CASSPVSGGPGEQFF.

The chain joins TRBV28 to TRBJ1-2, with 10 bases fitting TRBD1. Germline CDR1 reads MDHEN; CDR2 reads SYDVKM. J lost 4 bases, V lost 5 bases, and 4 bases had no gene match. The CDR3 runs 14 residues. Here the CDR3 reads CASSIRTGGYGYTF. CDR3 coding DNA: TGTGCCAGCAGTATCAGGACAGGGGGCTATGGCTACACCTTC.

The V gene is TRBV3-1 (or the pseudogene TRBV3-2), the J gene TRBJ1-1; D ambiguous. Germline V gives CDR1 LGHDT, CDR2 YNNKEL (reference sequence). The CDR3 has 12 amino acids. V was pared by 1 base and J by 7 bases, with 7 bases between. The CDR3 sequence is CASSQGPVEAFF. As DNA, the CDR3 is TGTGCCAGCAGCCAAGGACCGGTTGAAGCTTTCTTT.

A word on this clone: One junction end does not reproduce the germline sequence, and a read error may be involved. The chain couples TRBV5-1 to TRBJ2-7, with 9 positions matching TRBD2. This CDR3 is built from 16 residues. Germline CDR1 is SGHRS and CDR2 is YFSETQ. CDR3 in amino acids: CARSGGGGGGSYEQYF. The DNA of the CDR3 is TGCGCCCGCAGCGGGGGCGGGGGGGGAGGATCCTACGAGCAGTACTTC.

The rearrangement links TRBV2 to TRBJ2-1; D gene ambiguous. The germline CDR1 and CDR2 sequences are SNHLY and FYNNEI. The V end lost 6 bases, the J end lost 10 bases, and 16 bases lay between the germline ends. The CDR3 length is 13 residues. The CDR3 DNA reads TGTGCCAGCAGGCAGGCTGCCTACGGGGAGCAGTTCTTC. Encoded protein: CASRQAAYGEQFF.

V gene TRBV5-1 combines with J gene TRBJ2-7, with TRBD2 matching 10 bases. Germline trimming cut 5 bases from V and 6 bases from J; bases unmatched to any gene: 5. This CDR3 spans 13 amino acids. Germline V CDR1 and CDR2: SGHRS, YFSETQ. This CDR3 reads CASSSSGSGEQYF. CDR3 sequence (DNA): TGCGCCAGCAGTTCTAGCGGGAGTGGCGAGCAGTACTTC.

The CDR3 DNA reads TGTGCCAGCAGTTTGGGGGCCGGGTCCTACGAGCAGTACGTC. Residues: CASSLGAGSYEQYV. The V call is TRBV6-5, the J call TRBJ2-7; D might be TRBD1 (6 bases). V lost 4 bases, J lost 1 base, and 11 bases lay in between. The CDR3 is 14 residues long. Germline CDR1 MNHEY, CDR2 SVGAGI.

This clone has a handful of counts. The chain is built from TRBV20-1 and TRBJ1-2; possible D gene TRBD1, 5 bases. The germline V gene encodes CDR1 DFQATT and CDR2 SNEGSKA (reference sequence). The CDR3 consists of 11 residues. CDR3 loop: CGPGGVYGYTF. For the CDR3, the DNA is TGCGGTCCGGGAGGGGTCTATGGCTACACCTTC.

Only one count was recorded for this clone. The V gene is TRBV3-1 (or the pseudogene TRBV3-2), the J gene TRBJ2-2; 8 positions match TRBD2. Trimming cost V 1 base and J 6 bases; bases outside gene matches: 7. The CDR3 sequence is 16 residues long. CDR1 and CDR2 from the germline V gene are LGHDT and YNNKEL (reference sequence). The CDR3 nucleotides read TGTGCCAGCAGCCAAGGGGAGACTAGCGCCCCCGGGGAGCTGTTTTTT. Protein sequence: CASSQGETSAPGELFF.

The genes are TRBV3-1 (or the pseudogene TRBV3-2) and TRBJ1-6, with no clear D. CDR1 LGHDT and CDR2 YNNKEL come from the germline V gene (reference sequence). The CDR3 length is 15 residues. V dropped 1 base and J dropped 7 bases, with 11 bases sitting between them. The DNA for the CDR3 is TGTGCCAGCAGCCAAGGGGCCAGTGGCAATTCACCCCTCCACTTT. Amino acid sequence: CASSQGASGNSPLHF.

The rearrangement uses TRBV5-1 and TRBJ2-2, with unresolved D. Germline loops: CDR1 SGHRS, CDR2 YFSETQ. V was clipped by 1 base and J by 3 bases, with 4 bases between them. CDR3 size: 13 residues. CDR3 nucleotide sequence: TGCGCCAGCAGCTTGTCAGACACCGGGGAGCTGTTTTTT. It translates to CASSLSDTGELFF. The whole variable domain, remainder taken from reference TRBV5-1 and TRBJ2-2, is KAGVTQTPRYLIKTRGQQVTLSCSPISGHRSVSWYQQTPGQGLQFLFEYFSETQRNKGNFPGRFSGRQFSNSRSEMNVSTLELGDSALYLCASSLSDTGELFFGEGSRLTVL.

The rearrangement uses TRBV6-1 and TRBJ2-7; no reliable D call. This CDR3 has 10 amino acids. The V gene lost 3 bases and the J gene lost 3 bases, with 0 bases spanning the gap. Germline V gene sequence: CDR1 MNHNS, CDR2 SASEGT. The CDR3 DNA sequence: TGTGCCAGCAGTGACTACGAGCAGTACGTC. It specifies CASSDYEQYV.

The rearrangement uses TRBV11-3 and TRBJ2-3; either TRBD1 or TRBD2 may supply D (5 bases each). CDR3 length: 13 amino acids. Per germline, CDR1 SGHNT and CDR2 YENEEA. Trimming removed 5 bases at V and 0 bases at J, with 6 bases between. CDR3 loop: CASSGDSTDTQYF. The CDR3 DNA reads TGTGCCAGCAGCGGGGACAGCACAGATACGCAGTATTTT. Full variable domain (rest looked up from reference TRBV11-3 and TRBJ2-3): EAGVVQSPRYKIIEKKQPVAFWCNPISGHNTLYWYLQNLGQGPELLIRYENEEAVDDSQLPKDRFSAERLKGVDSTLKIQPAELGDSAVYLCASSGDSTDTQYFGPGTRLTVL.

This clone was seen a single time. This chain uses TRBV5-1 with TRBJ2-5, with a weak D call TRBD2 (6 bases). Germline V gives CDR1 SGHRS, CDR2 YFSETQ. The ends were cut back, 2 bases at V and 1 base at J, with 18 bases in the middle. This CDR3 is built from 17 residues. The DNA for the CDR3 is TGCGCCAGCAGCTTACAGCCGAGCGGAGGGGCCCAAGAGACCCAGTACTTC. It is translated as CASSLQPSGGAQETQYF.